This is a list of T cell receptor beta chains from one sample in a study of cytomegalovirus exposure and HLA in healthy donors. Data came from immunoSEQ multiplex PCR; TCRdb stores just in-frame clones and leaves some out. The sample holds nearly 110,000 clones; 60% to 75% are singletons and the top ten take approximately 2.8%. Sample: PBMCs. Receptor source: a male donor in good health and CMV-seropositive. Each CDR3 is given with its conserved first and last residue. A D gene is named only where the DNA matches it firmly. A clone size is listed for some rows: how often the clone was seen (once, few, many), or a class if it is expanded.

v_call: TRBV6-6; j_call: TRBJ2-7; clone_size: few; d_call: .; cdr3_aa: CASTRGSGYEQYF; cdr3_nt: TGTGCCAGCACCCGGGGGTCAGGGTACGAGCAGTACTTC
v_call: TRBV2; j_call: TRBJ1-1; clone_size: .; d_call: .; cdr3_aa: CASSRDTEAFF; cdr3_nt: TGTGCCAGCAGCCGGGACACTGAAGCTTTCTTT
v_call: TRBV6-5; j_call: TRBJ2-7; clone_size: .; d_call: TRBD1; cdr3_aa: CASKPGQVSYEQYF; cdr3_nt: TGTGCCAGCAAGCCGGGACAGGTCTCCTACGAGCAGTACTTC
v_call: TRBV2; j_call: TRBJ1-5; clone_size: .; d_call: .; cdr3_aa: CASSAEYSNQPQHF; cdr3_nt: TGTGCCAGCAGTGCAGAATATAGCAATCAGCCCCAGCATTTT
v_call: TRBV4-2; j_call: TRBJ2-7; clone_size: few; d_call: TRBD2; cdr3_aa: CASRELRGGEQYF; cdr3_nt: TGTGCCAGCAGGGAGCTGCGGGGGGGCGAGCAGTACTTC
v_call: TRBV6-4; j_call: TRBJ2-7; clone_size: .; d_call: TRBD1; cdr3_aa: CASSYGAPTGTGSYEQYF; cdr3_nt: TGTGCCAGCAGTTACGGGGCCCCGACCGGGACAGGCTCCTACGAGCAGTACTTC
v_call: TRBV4-1; j_call: TRBJ2-5; clone_size: .; d_call: .; cdr3_aa: CASSPIEEETQYF; cdr3_nt: TGCGCCAGCAGCCCGATCGAGGAAGAGACCCAGTACTTC
v_call: TRBV7-9; j_call: TRBJ1-6; clone_size: .; d_call: .; cdr3_aa: CASSLARTDSGSPLHF; cdr3_nt: TGTGCCAGCAGCTTAGCGCGGACAGACTCCGGGTCACCCCTCCACTTT
v_call: TRBV7-9; j_call: TRBJ2-1; clone_size: .; d_call: TRBD2; cdr3_aa: CASSLPGLAGRSEQFF; cdr3_nt: TGTGCCAGCAGCTTACCGGGACTAGCGGGAAGAAGTGAGCAGTTCTTC
v_call: TRBV6-5; j_call: TRBJ2-7; clone_size: .; d_call: .; cdr3_aa: CASSRGSNEQYF; cdr3_nt: TGTGCCAGCAGTAGGGGGTCTAACGAGCAGTACTTC
v_call: TRBV20-1; j_call: TRBJ2-7; clone_size: .; d_call: .; cdr3_aa: CSARGRDEQYF; cdr3_nt: TGCAGTGCTAGAGGGAGAGACGAGCAGTACTTC
v_call: TRBV9; j_call: TRBJ2-3; clone_size: .; d_call: .; cdr3_aa: CASSVRDTDTQYF; cdr3_nt: TGTGCCAGCAGCGTACGAGACACAGATACGCAGTATTTT
v_call: TRBV5-1; j_call: TRBJ2-5; clone_size: .; d_call: TRBD2; cdr3_aa: CASSESGGAGETQYF; cdr3_nt: TGCGCCAGCAGCGAAAGCGGGGGGGCCGGGGAGACCCAGTACTTC
v_call: TRBV5-1; j_call: TRBJ2-1; clone_size: few; d_call: TRBD2; cdr3_aa: CASSFRAGVTYNEQFF; cdr3_nt: TGCGCCAGCAGCTTCCGAGCGGGAGTGACCTACAATGAGCAGTTCTTC
v_call: TRBV4-3; j_call: TRBJ2-1; clone_size: .; d_call: .; cdr3_aa: CASSQETSDNEQFF; cdr3_nt: TGCGCCAGCAGCCAAGAAACATCCGACAATGAGCAGTTCTTC
v_call: TRBV4-1; j_call: TRBJ1-1; clone_size: .; d_call: .; cdr3_aa: CASSQDPGPAFF; cdr3_nt: TGCGCCAGCAGCCAAGATCCAGGGCCAGCTTTCTTT
v_call: TRBV28; j_call: TRBJ1-1; clone_size: .; d_call: .; cdr3_aa: CASSLPAGQVWGTEAFF; cdr3_nt: TGTGCCAGCAGTTTACCGGCAGGACAAGTATGGGGCACTGAAGCTTTCTTT
v_call: TRBV9; j_call: TRBJ2-1; clone_size: .; d_call: TRBD1; cdr3_aa: CASSAGQGAYNEQFF; cdr3_nt: TGTGCCAGCAGCGCCGGACAGGGGGCGTATAATGAGCAGTTCTTC
v_call: TRBV19; j_call: TRBJ1-1; clone_size: few; d_call: TRBD1; cdr3_aa: CASSIGQGRRNTEAFF; cdr3_nt: TGTGCCAGTAGTATTGGACAGGGGCGGAGGAACACTGAAGCTTTCTTT
v_call: TRBV5-8; j_call: TRBJ1-1; clone_size: .; d_call: .; cdr3_aa: CASSPFDTEAFF; cdr3_nt: TGTGCCAGCAGCCCGTTTGACACTGAAGCTTTCTTT
v_call: TRBV9; j_call: TRBJ1-4; clone_size: .; d_call: .; cdr3_aa: CASSILGGDNEKLFF; cdr3_nt: TGTGCCAGCAGCATACTCGGGGGGGATAATGAAAAACTGTTTTTT
v_call: TRBV5-6; j_call: TRBJ2-7; clone_size: .; d_call: TRBD2; cdr3_aa: CASSREGGEYF; cdr3_nt: TGTGCCAGCAGCCGGGAGGGTGGGGAGTACTTC
v_call: TRBV27; j_call: TRBJ1-1; clone_size: .; d_call: .; cdr3_aa: CASSYRGATRIPEAFF; cdr3_nt: TGTGCCAGCAGTTACCGGGGGGCCACTAGAATCCCTGAAGCTTTCTTT
v_call: TRBV9; j_call: TRBJ2-5; clone_size: .; d_call: TRBD2; cdr3_aa: CASSGSGLAGQETQYF; cdr3_nt: TGTGCCAGCAGCGGTAGCGGACTAGCGGGACAAGAGACCCAGTACTTC
v_call: TRBV9; j_call: TRBJ1-1; clone_size: .; d_call: .; cdr3_aa: CASSVGPGWGSMNTEAFF; cdr3_nt: TGTGCCAGCAGCGTAGGTCCGGGCTGGGGCTCGATGAACACTGAAGCTTTCTTT